Listed here are 12 T cell receptor beta chains from one sample, sequenced in a study of beta chain features in type 1 diabetes (dated by TCRdb to between 2017 and 2018). The research as a whole found: In all four CD4+ subsets, TCRB CDR3 length was moderately but significantly shorter in type 1 diabetes patients.

The library was made by the immunoSEQ multiplex PCR assay. All of the isolated RNA was reverse transcribed with the High Capacity cDNA Reverse Transcription Kit, so expressed TCRB transcripts were sequenced. TCRdb holds this immuneACCESS table with in-frame rearrangements only. Some clones are missing; in checked studies, unresolved V genes explain under half, and the rest has no known cause. The sample data list around 310,000 clones, and roughly 13% of these were observed just once. In total, the top ten clones hold roughly 0.015% of the sample. These receptors lack a known antigen. Sequenced: naive CD4+ T cells from blood. This specimen's cell subset or site label, per the study, means: true naive CD4+ T cells. The receptor set was obtained from a woman aged 18-35 years with type 1 diabetes.

The chain uses TRBV29-1 and TRBJ1-2; 10 bases agree with TRBD1. V lost 3 bases to trimming and J lost 8 bases; unmatched junction nucleotides: 9. Per the germline V gene, CDR1 is SQVTM and CDR2 is ANQGSEA. The CDR3 extends over 14 amino acids. This CDR3 is CSVDKTGGAGGYTF. The DNA of the CDR3 is TGCAGCGTTGATAAGACAGGGGGCGCCGGGGGCTACACCTTC.

This clone came up a few times. The chain recombines TRBV18 with TRBJ2-1, with 10 bases that match TRBD2. The germline gives CDR1 KGHSH, CDR2 LQKENI. V was clipped by 3 bases and J by 9 bases; unmatched bases: 8. The CDR3 consists of 15 residues. The chain's CDR3 is CASSPLAGVSVEQFF. The CDR3 DNA follows: TGTGCCAGCTCACCTCTAGCGGGAGTTTCCGTTGAGCAGTTCTTC.

This rearrangement joins TRBV9 to TRBJ1-2; TRBD1 matches 8 bases. Germline V lookup: CDR1 SGDLS, CDR2 YYNGEE. V lost 1 base, J lost 1 base, and 0 bases stayed unmatched. The CDR3 spans 14 residues. CDR3 nucleotides: TGTGCCAGCAGCGTAACAGGGGGTAACTATGGCTACACCTTC. Amino acid sequence: CASSVTGGNYGYTF.

This clone occurred a few times. The CDR3 is CASSLVVLAGARRETQYF. In DNA, the CDR3 is TGCGCCAGCAGCTTGGTGGTCCTAGCGGGAGCGCGTAGAGAGACCCAGTACTTC. The chain employs TRBV5-1 and TRBJ2-5; 10 bases align to TRBD2. The CDR3 consists of 18 residues. From germline, CDR1 is SGHRS and CDR2 YFSETQ. V lost 0 bases, J lost 4 bases, and 12 bases stayed unmatched.

The chain joins TRBV9 to TRBJ2-1, with TRBD2 identical over 9 bases. The CDR3 loop spans 15 amino acids. The junction had 6 bases not matched to a gene; V was cut back by 4 bases and J by 4 bases. Germline lookup yields CDR1 SGDLS and CDR2 YYNGEE. Here the CDR3 reads CASSLTSGRYNEQFF. In nucleotides, the CDR3 is TGTGCCAGCAGCCTGACTAGCGGTCGTTACAATGAGCAGTTCTTC.

This chain links TRBV14 with TRBJ2-7; TRBD1 matches at 8 bases. V shed 4 bases and J 4 bases; nucleotides not matched to a gene: 9. Germline V gives CDR1 SGHDN, CDR2 FVKESK. There are 15 residues in the CDR3. The CDR3 reads CASSPGTGVFYEQYF. The DNA of the CDR3 is TGTGCCAGCAGCCCTGGGACAGGAGTTTTTTACGAGCAGTACTTC.

The V gene is TRBV14, the J gene TRBJ2-1; 9 nucleotides line up with TRBD2. The ends lost 5 bases at V and 0 bases at J; junction bases unmatched: 5. The CDR3 totals 16 residues. CDR1 SGHDN and CDR2 FVKESK come from the germline V gene. The CDR3 DNA reads TGTGCCAGCAGCTACGGACTAGCGCCCTCCTACAATGAGCAGTTCTTC. Residues: CASSYGLAPSYNEQFF. Supplemented by reference TRBV14 and TRBJ2-1, the full variable domain reads EAGVTQFPSHSVIEKGQTVTLRCDPISGHDNLYWYRRVMGKEIKFLLHFVKESKQDESGMPNNRFLAERTGGTYSTLKVQPAELEDSGVYFCASSYGLAPSYNEQFFGPGTRLTVL.

In DNA form, the CDR3 reads TGTGCCAGCAGCTCTACCCCGACTAGCGGATGGGAGACCCAGTACTTC. Amino acid sequence: CASSSTPTSGWETQYF. The chain combines TRBV7-8 with TRBJ2-5, with 9 bases that match TRBD2. From germline, CDR1 is SGHVS and CDR2 FQNEAQ. Trimming took 4 bases from V and 5 from J; bases not matched to a gene: 11. There are 16 residues in the CDR3.

A remark on this clone: The sample contains more than one DNA sequence encoding this CDR3. The chain uses TRBV7-2 and TRBJ2-1, with 7 bases matching TRBD2. V dropped 1 base and J dropped 4; count of bases not matched to a gene: 1. Germline V gene lookup returns CDR1 SGHTA and CDR2 FQGNSA. This CDR3 spans 14 amino acids. The CDR3, as DNA: TGTGCCAGCAGCTTAGGACTAGCTTACAATGAGCAGTTCTTC. Its protein product is CASSLGLAYNEQFF.

The chain couples TRBV28 to TRBJ2-7; 9 nucleotides line up with TRBD1. In germline, CDR1 is MDHEN, CDR2 SYDVKM. V shed 5 bases and J 6 bases; nucleotides not matched to a gene: 8. CDR3 length equals 14 residues. The CDR3 protein is CASSPWGQGGEQYF. For the CDR3, the DNA is TGTGCCAGCAGTCCATGGGGACAGGGTGGCGAGCAGTACTTC.

This clone occurred once. This sequence joins TRBV7-6 and TRBJ2-7; 12 bases line up with TRBD1. V lost 5 bases to trimming and J lost 9 bases; unmatched junction nucleotides: 14. Germline loops: CDR1 SGHVS, CDR2 FNYEAQ. This CDR3 has 16 residues. The CDR3 DNA follows: TGTGCCAGCAGCATGAGCCGGGACAGGGGGCAGGTACGGCAGTACTTC. It encodes CASSMSRDRGQVRQYF.

The rearrangement links TRBV15 to TRBJ1-1; tentative D call: TRBD1 (5 bases). This CDR3 region has 13 residues. Trimming pared 6 bases from V and 0 bases from J, leaving 8 bases between. In germline, CDR1 is LNHNV, CDR2 YYDKDF (reference sequence). CDR3 loop: CATRTDMNTEAFF. The DNA of the CDR3 is TGTGCCACCAGGACAGATATGAACACTGAAGCTTTCTTT.